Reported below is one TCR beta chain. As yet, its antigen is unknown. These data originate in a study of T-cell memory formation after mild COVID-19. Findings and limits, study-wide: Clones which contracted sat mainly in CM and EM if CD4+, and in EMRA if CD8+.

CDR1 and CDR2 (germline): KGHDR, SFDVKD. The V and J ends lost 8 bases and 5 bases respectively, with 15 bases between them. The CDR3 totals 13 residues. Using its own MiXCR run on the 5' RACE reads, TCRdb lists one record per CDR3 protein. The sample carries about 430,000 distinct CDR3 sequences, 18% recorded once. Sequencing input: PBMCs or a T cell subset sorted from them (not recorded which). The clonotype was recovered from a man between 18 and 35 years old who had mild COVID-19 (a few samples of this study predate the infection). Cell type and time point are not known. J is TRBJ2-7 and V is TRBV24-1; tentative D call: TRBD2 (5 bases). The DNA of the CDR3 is TGTGCCACCACCGGGATACCCTTGGACGAGCAGTACGTC. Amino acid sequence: CATTGIPLDEQYV.